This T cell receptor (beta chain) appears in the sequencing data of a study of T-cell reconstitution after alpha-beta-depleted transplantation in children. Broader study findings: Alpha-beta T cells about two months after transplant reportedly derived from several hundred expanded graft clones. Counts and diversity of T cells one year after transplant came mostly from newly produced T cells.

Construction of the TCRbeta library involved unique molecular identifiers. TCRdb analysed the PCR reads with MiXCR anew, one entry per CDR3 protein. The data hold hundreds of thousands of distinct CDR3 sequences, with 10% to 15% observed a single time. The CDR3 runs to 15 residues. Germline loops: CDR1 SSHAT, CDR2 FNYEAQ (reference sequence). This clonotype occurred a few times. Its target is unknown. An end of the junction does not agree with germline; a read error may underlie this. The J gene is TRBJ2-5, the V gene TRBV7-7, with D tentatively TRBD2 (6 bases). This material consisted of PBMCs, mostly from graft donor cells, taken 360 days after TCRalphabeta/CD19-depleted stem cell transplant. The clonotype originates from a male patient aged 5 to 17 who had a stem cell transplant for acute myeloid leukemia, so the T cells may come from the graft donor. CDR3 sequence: CASSLHEGGSVTQYF. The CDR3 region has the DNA TGTGCTAGCAGCTTACATGAGGGAGGTTCAGTGACCCAGTACTTC.